This entry features one TCR beta chain sequence. The antigen remains unidentified. This entry belongs to a study of CD8+ T cells in alopecia areata. Researchers gathered lesional scalp punch biopsies and peripheral blood from patients with alopecia areata. Germline values: CDR1 SNHLY, CDR2 FYNNEI. V shed 6 bases and J 5 bases; nucleotides not matched to a gene: 9. This CDR3 comprises 15 residues. Whole-study results and caveats: Scalp lesions, especially in alopecia totalis/universalis, had higher clonality than normal scalp.

The sequencing template was cDNA reverse transcribed from extracted RNA. Profiled with immunoSEQ multiplex PCR; TCRdb holds only in-frame clones, not every one. The sample lists 30,000 to 35,000 clones, approximately 52% occurring once. This chain links TRBV2 with TRBJ2-1, with 8 bases lining up with TRBD2. The sample consisted of NKG2D-high CD8+ T cells sorted from blood. The sequence was obtained from a human donor with alopecia areata. The CDR3 loop reads CASSGPGTRDNEQFF. CDR3 nucleotide sequence: TGTGCCAGCAGCGGTCCCGGGACTAGGGACAATGAGCAGTTCTTC.